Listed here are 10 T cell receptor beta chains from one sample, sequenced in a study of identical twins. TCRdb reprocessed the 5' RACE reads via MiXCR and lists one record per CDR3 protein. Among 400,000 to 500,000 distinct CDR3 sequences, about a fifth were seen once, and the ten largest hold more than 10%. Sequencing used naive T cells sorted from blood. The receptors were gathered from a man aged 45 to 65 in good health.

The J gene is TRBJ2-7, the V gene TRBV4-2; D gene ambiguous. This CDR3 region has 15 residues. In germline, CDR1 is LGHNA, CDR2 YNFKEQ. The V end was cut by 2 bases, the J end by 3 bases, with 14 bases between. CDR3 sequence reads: CASSQLMASSYEQYF. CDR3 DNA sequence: TGTGCCAGCAGCCAACTAATGGCGAGCAGCTACGAGCAGTACTTC.

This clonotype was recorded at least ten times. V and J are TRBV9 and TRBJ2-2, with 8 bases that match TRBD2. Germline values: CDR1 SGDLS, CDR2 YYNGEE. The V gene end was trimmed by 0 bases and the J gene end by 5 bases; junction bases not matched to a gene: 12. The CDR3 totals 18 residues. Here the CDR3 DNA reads TGTGCCAGCAGCGTAGACCTTTGGCCCAGCGGGGGTACCGGGGAGCTGTTTTTT. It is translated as CASSVDLWPSGGTGELFF.

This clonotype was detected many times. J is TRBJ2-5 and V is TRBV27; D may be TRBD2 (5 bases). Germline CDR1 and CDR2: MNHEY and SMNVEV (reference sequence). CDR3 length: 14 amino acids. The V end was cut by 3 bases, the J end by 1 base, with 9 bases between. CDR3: CASSFTGVQETQYF. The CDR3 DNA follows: TGTGCCAGCAGTTTTACCGGGGTCCAAGAGACCCAGTACTTC.

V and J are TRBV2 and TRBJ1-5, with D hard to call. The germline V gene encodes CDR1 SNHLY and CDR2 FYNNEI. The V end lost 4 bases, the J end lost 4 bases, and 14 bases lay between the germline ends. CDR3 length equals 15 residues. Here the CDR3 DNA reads TGTGCCAGCAGTGGTGGGCAGCTCCAAAATCAGCCCCAGCATTTT. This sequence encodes CASSGGQLQNQPQHF.

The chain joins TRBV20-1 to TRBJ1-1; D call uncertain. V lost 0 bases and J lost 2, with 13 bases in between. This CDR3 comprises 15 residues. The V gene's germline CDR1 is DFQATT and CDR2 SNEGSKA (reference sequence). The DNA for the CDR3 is TGCAGTGCTAGAGATTTAGTAACAGCAAACACTGAAGCTTTCTTT. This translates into CSARDLVTANTEAFF.

The CDR3 sequence is CASSPGGRAYNEQFF. CDR3 nucleotides: TGTGCCAGCAGTCCGGGGGGGCGGGCCTACAATGAGCAGTTCTTC. The chain carries TRBV28 and TRBJ2-1; 8 nucleotides line up with TRBD2. J was trimmed by 2 bases and V by 5 bases; bases with no gene match: 5. Germline values: CDR1 MDHEN, CDR2 SYDVKM. The CDR3 runs 15 residues.

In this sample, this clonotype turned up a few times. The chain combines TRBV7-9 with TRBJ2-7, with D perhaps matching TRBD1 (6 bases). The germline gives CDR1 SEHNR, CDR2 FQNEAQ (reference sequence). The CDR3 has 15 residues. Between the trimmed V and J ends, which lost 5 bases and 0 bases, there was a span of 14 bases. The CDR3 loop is CASSVVTGTSYEQYF. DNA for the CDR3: TGTGCCAGCAGCGTCGTAACAGGGACCTCCTACGAGCAGTACTTC. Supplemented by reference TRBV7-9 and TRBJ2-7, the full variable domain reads DTGVSQNPRHKITKRGQNVTFRCDPISEHNRLYWYRQTLGQGPEFLTYFQNEAQLEKSRLLSDRFSAERPKGSFSTLEIQRTEQGDSAMYLCASSVVTGTSYEQYFGPGTRLTVT.

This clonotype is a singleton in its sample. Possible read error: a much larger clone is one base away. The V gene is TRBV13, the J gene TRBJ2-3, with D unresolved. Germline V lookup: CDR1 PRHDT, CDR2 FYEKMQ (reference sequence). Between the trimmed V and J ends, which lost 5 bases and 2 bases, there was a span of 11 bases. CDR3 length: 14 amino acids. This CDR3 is CASSRTTNTDTQYF. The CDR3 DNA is TGTGCCAGCAGCCGTACTACGAACACAGATACGCAGTATTTT.

The CDR3 loop is CASSHRTGAGYTF. CDR3 DNA sequence: TGTGCCAGCAGTCATCGGACGGGTGCTGGCTACACCTTC. V usage is TRBV12-3 or TRBV12-4 and J usage is TRBJ1-2; D gene unclear. V lost 5 bases to trimming and J lost 7 bases, with 14 bases between them. The CDR3 runs to 13 residues.

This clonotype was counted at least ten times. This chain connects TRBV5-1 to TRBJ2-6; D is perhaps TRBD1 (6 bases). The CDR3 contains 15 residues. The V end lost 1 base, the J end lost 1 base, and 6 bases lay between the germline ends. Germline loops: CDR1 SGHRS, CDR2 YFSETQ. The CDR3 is CASSLTGSGANVLTF. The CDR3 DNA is TGCGCCAGCAGCTTGACAGGGTCTGGGGCCAACGTCCTGACTTTC.